This TCR beta chain was recovered during a study of blood T cells in healthy people across ages. A second PCR, run for roughly 6 to 11 cycles, used a sample-barcoded 5' primer plus a J-beta primer mix. TCRdb re-analysed the 5' RACE reads in MiXCR, keeping a single row per CDR3 protein. The sample yields fewer than 2,000,000 distinct CDR3 sequences, roughly 30% seen once. Per germline, CDR1 MNHNY and CDR2 SVGAGI (reference sequence). This CDR3 has 17 amino acids. Between the trimmed V and J ends, which lost 0 bases and 3 bases, there was a span of 16 bases. The table lists this clonotype with many counts.

This chain links TRBV6-6 with TRBJ2-3; the D gene is possibly TRBD2 (5 bases). Sequencing was performed on blood. The source is a woman in her twenties or thirties in good health. CDR3 protein: CASSYSEGSIGTDTQYF. The CDR3 DNA reads TGTGCCAGCAGTTACTCAGAGGGAAGTATTGGGACAGATACGCAGTATTTT.